The rows below give T cell receptor beta chains drawn from one sample of a study of metastatic and nonmetastatic thyroid tumors. TCRdb reprocessed the PCR reads using MiXCR. The sample lists 40,000 to 50,000 clones; around 10% were seen once. Material for sequencing was blood. The receptors originated from a male donor with papillary thyroid cancer or a benign thyroid nodule (not recorded which). Some clones in this sample may be carry-over from other donors' samples. Each CDR3 is given with its conserved first and last residue. The order of the fields is J gene, D gene, clone size, V gene, CDR3 DNA, CDR3 protein. The D gene is left open where the match is weak. Not all rows give a size; the values are once, few, many and, for expanded clones, a class.

TRBJ2-7 | NA | many | TRBV4-3 | TGCGCCAGCAGCCAAGTCAGGGGGAGGGAGCAGTACTTC | CASSQVRGREQYF
TRBJ2-7 | TRBD2 | few | TRBV27 | TGTGCCAGCAGTTTATCTAGCGGGTCATACGAGCAGTACTTC | CASSLSSGSYEQYF
TRBJ2-1 | NA | many | TRBV9 | TGTGCCAGCAGCGTAGGGACGGTAGATGAGCAGTTCTTC | CASSVGTVDEQFF
TRBJ2-5 | NA | many | TRBV7-9 | TGTGCCAGCAGCTTAGCGCACAGAGGGTTGCAAGAGACCCAGTACTTC | CASSLAHRGLQETQYF
TRBJ2-7 | TRBD1 | many | TRBV5-5 | TGTGCCAGCAGCCCGAATTCCAGGGGGACCTACGAGCAGTACTTC | CASSPNSRGTYEQYF
TRBJ2-7 | NA | medium-sized | TRBV6-2/TRBV6-3 | TGTGCCAGCAGTTATTCTCCGGAGGGCCCGGACGAGCAGTACTTC | CASSYSPEGPDEQYF
TRBJ2-5 | TRBD1 | many | TRBV11-3 | TGTGCCAGCAGCTTTACAGGGGGCTTGGGGGAGACCCAGTACTTC | CASSFTGGLGETQYF
TRBJ1-1 | NA | many | TRBV3-1 | TGTGCCAGCAGTTTCGGACAGACTGAAGCTTTCTTT | CASSFGQTEAFF
TRBJ2-7 | TRBD2 | many | TRBV7-2 | TGTGCCAGCAGCTTTACTCCGGGACTAGCTTACGAGCAGTACTTC | CASSFTPGLAYEQYF
TRBJ2-1 | NA | many | TRBV5-1 | TGCGCCAGCAGCTTGTGGTCGGGGGCGAATGAGCAGTTCTTC | CASSLWSGANEQFF
TRBJ1-1 | TRBD1 | many | TRBV9 | TGTGCCAGCAGCCTGGGGACAGGGGGCACTGAAGCTTTCTTT | CASSLGTGGTEAFF
TRBJ2-7 | TRBD2 | many | TRBV7-9 | TGTGCCAGCAGCCCCGGACTAGCGGGAGTAGGAGAGCAGTACTTC | CASSPGLAGVGEQYF
TRBJ1-1 | NA | many | TRBV9 | TGTGCCAGCAGCGTAACTTACCTGAACACTGAAGCTTTCTTT | CASSVTYLNTEAFF
TRBJ1-1 | TRBD1 | NA | TRBV2 | TGTGCCAGCAGTGTGTTCGACAGGGGAGGCACTGAAGCTTTCTTT | CASSVFDRGGTEAFF
TRBJ1-1 | NA | many | TRBV29-1 | TGCAGCGCGGGGGGCGGGGACACTGAAGCTTTCTTT | CSAGGGDTEAFF
TRBJ1-1 | NA | few | TRBV7-2 | TGTGCCAGCAGCTTAGCGGGAGTAAACACTGAAGCTTTCTTT | CASSLAGVNTEAFF
TRBJ2-1 | NA | many | TRBV19 | TGTGCCAGTAGTATGGGGGGCTTC | CASSMGGF
TRBJ2-7 | TRBD1 | few | TRBV19 | TGTGCCACAAAGACCGGGACAGAAAACGAGCAATACTTC | CATKTGTENEQYF
TRBJ2-5 | NA | many | TRBV7-8 | TGTGCCAGCAGCTTAGTACAGCAAGAGACCCAGTACTTC | CASSLVQQETQYF
TRBJ2-7 | NA | many | TRBV5-1 | TGCGCCAGCAGCTTGGGGGGGTCCGGTTACTACGAGCAGTACTTC | CASSLGGSGYYEQYF
TRBJ1-3 | TRBD1 | NA | TRBV18 | TGCGCCAGCTCACCTTCCGGGACAGGGGGTGGAAACACCATATATTTT | CASSPSGTGGGNTIYF
TRBJ2-3 | TRBD1 | many | TRBV12-3/TRBV12-4 | TGTGCCAGCAGTCTGGGGGACAGGGGTACAGATACGCAGTATTTT | CASSLGDRGTDTQYF
TRBJ2-7 | NA | many | TRBV7-9 | TGTGCCAGCAGCCTAACCTTTTCGACGGACGAGCAGTACTTC | CASSLTFSTDEQYF
TRBJ2-3 | TRBD2 | many | TRBV10-1 | TGCGCCAGCAGTGAAATTGGCAGCGGGAGAGGCACAGATACGCAGTATTTT | CASSEIGSGRGTDTQYF
TRBJ2-2 | TRBD2 | many | TRBV25-1 | TGTGCCAGCAGTGATCCGACCCGACTAGCGGGGGGGGAGCTGTTTTTT | CASSDPTRLAGGELFF
TRBJ2-7 | NA | many | TRBV19 | TGTGCCAGTAGTAACGAGTTGGGCGAGCAGTACTTC | CASSNELGEQYF
TRBJ2-3 | TRBD2 | many | TRBV20-1 | TGCAGTCCCCGAACCCTAGCGGGAGGTTTGGATACGCAGTATTTT | CSPRTLAGGLDTQYF
TRBJ2-5 | TRBD2 | few | TRBV5-1 | TGCGCCAGCAGCTTGGAAGTAGCGGGAGTGGATGAGACCCAGTACTTC | CASSLEVAGVDETQYF